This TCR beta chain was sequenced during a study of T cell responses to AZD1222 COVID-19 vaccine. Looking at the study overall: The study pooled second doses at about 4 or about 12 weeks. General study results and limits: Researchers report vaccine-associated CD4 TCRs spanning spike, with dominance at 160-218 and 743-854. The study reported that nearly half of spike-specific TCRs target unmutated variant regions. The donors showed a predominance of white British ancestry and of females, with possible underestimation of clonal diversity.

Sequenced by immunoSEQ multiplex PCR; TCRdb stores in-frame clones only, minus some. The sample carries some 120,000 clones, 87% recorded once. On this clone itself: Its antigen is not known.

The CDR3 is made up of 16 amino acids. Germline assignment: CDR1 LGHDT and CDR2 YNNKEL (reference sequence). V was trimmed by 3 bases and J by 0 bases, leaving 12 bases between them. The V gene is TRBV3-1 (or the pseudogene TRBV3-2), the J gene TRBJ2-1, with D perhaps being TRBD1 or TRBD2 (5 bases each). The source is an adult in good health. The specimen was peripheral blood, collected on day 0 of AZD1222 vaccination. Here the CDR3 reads CASSQSGTNSYNEQFF. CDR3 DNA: TGTGCCAGCAGCCAGTCCGGGACGAACTCCTACAATGAGCAGTTCTTC.